The sequence of this TCR beta chain was determined in a study of T-cell memory formation after mild COVID-19. This CDR3 has 14 amino acids. V shed 3 bases and J 2 bases; nucleotides not matched to a gene: 1. CDR1 SGHRS and CDR2 YFSETQ come from the germline V gene. This clonotype has ten or more counts. TCRdb analysed the 5' RACE reads with MiXCR anew, one entry per CDR3 protein. The data contain around 250,000 distinct CDR3 sequences, approximately 10% of them singletons. The sequenced sample consisted of PBMCs or a T cell subset sorted from them (not recorded which). The chain couples TRBV5-1 to TRBJ2-7; TRBD1 matches at 11 bases. The sequence was collected from a man aged 18 to 30 who had mild COVID-19 (a few samples of this study predate the infection). Cell type and time point are not known. CDR3 nucleotides: TGCGCCAGCAGCTCGGGACAGGGGGCCTACGAGCAGTACTTC. Encoded protein: CASSSGQGAYEQYF.